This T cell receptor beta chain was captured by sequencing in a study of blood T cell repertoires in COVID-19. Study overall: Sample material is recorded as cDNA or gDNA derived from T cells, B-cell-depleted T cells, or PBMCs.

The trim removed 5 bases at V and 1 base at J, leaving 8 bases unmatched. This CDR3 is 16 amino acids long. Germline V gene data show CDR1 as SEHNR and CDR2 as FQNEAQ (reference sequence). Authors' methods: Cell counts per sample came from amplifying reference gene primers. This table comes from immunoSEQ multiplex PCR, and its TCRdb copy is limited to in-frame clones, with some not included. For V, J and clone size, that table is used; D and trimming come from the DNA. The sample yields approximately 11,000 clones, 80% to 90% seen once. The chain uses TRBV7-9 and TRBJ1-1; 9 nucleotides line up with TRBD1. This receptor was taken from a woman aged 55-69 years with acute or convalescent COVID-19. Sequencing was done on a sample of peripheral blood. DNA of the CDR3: TGTGCCAGCAGCCCAGGGACAGGGAAGGCGAACACTGAAGCTTTCTTT. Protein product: CASSPGTGKANTEAFF.